Sequencing of this T cell receptor (beta chain) was carried out in a study of T cells in Graves' hyperthyroidism and ophthalmopathy. Study as a whole: Peripheral blood was drawn at first diagnosis, prior to all treatment. Regarding the study as a whole: Most clonotypes expanded in thyroid above 0.001 were likewise present in blood. Ophthalmopathy was separated from stable hyperthyroidism by a 13 V-J model.

This clonotype has a handful of counts. The antigen is not known. The CDR3 regions of TCR beta were amplified from RNA transcripts. The HTBI primer set drove a first-round RT-PCR of the TCR CDR3. MiXCR, applied by TCRdb to the multiplex PCR reads, yields one record per CDR3 protein. The top ten clones hold about 21% of a sample with more than 350,000 distinct CDR3 sequences, roughly 15% of them seen once. A patient was excluded if there was uncontrolled infection, other autoimmune disease, pregnancy or lactation. This CDR3 is 12 amino acids long. Germline values: CDR1 LGHNT, CDR2 FRNRAP. The ends were cut back, 6 bases at V and 1 base at J, with 5 bases in the middle.

Source material: blood. The TCR comes from an older woman with Graves' ophthalmopathy. The rearrangement joins TRBV12-5 to TRBJ2-3; D unresolved. Written as DNA, the CDR3 is TGTGCTAGTGGCCGACGCACAGATACGCAGTATTTT. Protein sequence: CASGRRTDTQYF.